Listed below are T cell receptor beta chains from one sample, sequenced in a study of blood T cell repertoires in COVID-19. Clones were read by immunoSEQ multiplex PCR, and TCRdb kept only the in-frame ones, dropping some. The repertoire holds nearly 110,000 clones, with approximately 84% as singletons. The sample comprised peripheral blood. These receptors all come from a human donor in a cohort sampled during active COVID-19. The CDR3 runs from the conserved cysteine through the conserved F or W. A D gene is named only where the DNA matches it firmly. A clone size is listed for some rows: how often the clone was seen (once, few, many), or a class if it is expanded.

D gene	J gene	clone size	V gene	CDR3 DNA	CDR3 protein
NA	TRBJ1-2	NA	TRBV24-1	TGTGCCACCAGTGATTCAGGACAGAACTATGGCTACACCTTC	CATSDSGQNYGYTF
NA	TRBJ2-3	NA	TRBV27	TGTGCCAGCAGAGACTCTCCTATAGTAGATACGCAGTATTTT	CASRDSPIVDTQYF
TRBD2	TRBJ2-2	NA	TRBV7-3	TGTGCCAGCAGCCTAACCATTGCGGGAGGGCCTTCCGGGGAGCTGTTTTTT	CASSLTIAGGPSGELFF
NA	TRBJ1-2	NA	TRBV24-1	TGTGCCACCCGGAGGCACTATGGCTACACCTTC	CATRRHYGYTF
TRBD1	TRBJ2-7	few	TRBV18	TGTGCCAGCGCCCGGGACAGGGGGCCCCGCGGGCAGTACTTC	CASARDRGPRGQYF
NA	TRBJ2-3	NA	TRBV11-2	TGTGCCAGCAGCTTAGCAGGGGCAGATACGCAGTATTTT	CASSLAGADTQYF
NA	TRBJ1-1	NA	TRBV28	TGTGCCAGCAGTCCCGTGGGCAACACTGAAGCTTTCTTT	CASSPVGNTEAFF
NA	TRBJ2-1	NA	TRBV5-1	TGCGCCAGCAGCCACGGCTCCTACAATGAGCAGTTCTTC	CASSHGSYNEQFF
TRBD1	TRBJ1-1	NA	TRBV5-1	TGCGCCAGCAGCCACGGGACAGAGAACACTGAAGCTTTCTTT	CASSHGTENTEAFF
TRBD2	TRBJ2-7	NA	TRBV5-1	TGCGCCAGCAGCCCCACCCCGGGACTAGCCTCCTACGAGCAGTACTTC	CASSPTPGLASYEQYF
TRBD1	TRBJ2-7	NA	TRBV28	TGTGCCAGCAGTGCACAGGGGGGCCCCTACGAGCAGTACTTC	CASSAQGGPYEQYF
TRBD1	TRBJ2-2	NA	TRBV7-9	TGTGCCAGCAGCTTGGGGACAGGGATGATCGGGGAGCTGTTTTTT	CASSLGTGMIGELFF
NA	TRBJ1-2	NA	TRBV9	TGTGCCAGCAGCGTAGCAGGGATCGGCTTAGGCTACACCTTC	CASSVAGIGLGYTF
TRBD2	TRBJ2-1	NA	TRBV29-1	TGCAGCGTTGAAGATTTTTGGGGGGGTGAGCAGTTCTTC	CSVEDFWGGEQFF
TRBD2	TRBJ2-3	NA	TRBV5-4	TGTGCCAGCAGCTCACGGACTAGCGGGAGCACAGATACGCAGTATTTT	CASSSRTSGSTDTQYF
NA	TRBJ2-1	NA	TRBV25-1	TGTGCCAGCAGTGAATATTTACGGGATGAGCAGTTCTTC	CASSEYLRDEQFF
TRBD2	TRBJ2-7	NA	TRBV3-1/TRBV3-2	TGTGCCAGCAGCCAAGCCGGCGGGACTAGGACCCCCCCCGAGCAGTACTTC	CASSQAGGTRTPPEQYF
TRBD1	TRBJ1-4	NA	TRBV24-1	TGTGCCACCAGTGACCCAGGGGGCGCAGGTGAAAAACTGTTTTTT	CATSDPGGAGEKLFF
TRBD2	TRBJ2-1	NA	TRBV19	TGTGCCAGTAGTCCATTGACTAGCGGGAGCTCCTACAATGAGCAGTTCTTC	CASSPLTSGSSYNEQFF
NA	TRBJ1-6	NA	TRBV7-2	TGTGCCAGCAGCATTTCCCTGCGCGGGAGCTCCTATAATTCACCCCTCCACTTT	CASSISLRGSSYNSPLHF
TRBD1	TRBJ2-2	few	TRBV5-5	TGTGCCAGCAGCTTGGGAACAGGGGGCTTGGCCGGGGAGCTGTTTTTT	CASSLGTGGLAGELFF
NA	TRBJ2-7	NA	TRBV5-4	TGTGCCAGCAGCTCCGACAACTACGAGCAGTACTTC	CASSSDNYEQYF
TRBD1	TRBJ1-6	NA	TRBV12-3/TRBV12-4	TGTGCCAGCAGGGGACAGGTGGCTTCACCCCTCCACTTT	CASRGQVASPLHF
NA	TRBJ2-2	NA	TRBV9	TGTGCCAGCAGCGTACAATTGAACACCGGGGAGCTGTTTTTT	CASSVQLNTGELFF
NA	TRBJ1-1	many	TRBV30	TGTGCCTGGAGGCGGACAGAGAACACTGAAGCTTTCTTT	CAWRRTENTEAFF
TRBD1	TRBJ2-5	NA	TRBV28	TGTGCCAGCAGAACAGGGGGTTGGCAAGAGACCCAGTACTTC	CASRTGGWQETQYF
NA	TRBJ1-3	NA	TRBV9	TGTGCCAGCACCACCCAGGGTATCCCTGGAAACACCATATATTTT	CASTTQGIPGNTIYF
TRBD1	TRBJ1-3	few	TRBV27	TGTGCCAGCAGTAGACGGACAGGGGCTGGAAACACCATATATTTT	CASSRRTGAGNTIYF
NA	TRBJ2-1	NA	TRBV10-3	TGTGCCATCCACGTCACACCCTCCTACAATGAGCAGTTCTTC	CAIHVTPSYNEQFF
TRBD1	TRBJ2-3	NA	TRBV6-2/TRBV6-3	TGTGCCAGCAGTGCCTCTTTGAGACAGGGGTCTAGCACAGATACGCAGTATTTT	CASSASLRQGSSTDTQYF
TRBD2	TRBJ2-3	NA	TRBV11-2	TGTGCCAGCAGCTTAGTGGGGCTAGCGGGAGCAGATACGCAGTATTTT	CASSLVGLAGADTQYF
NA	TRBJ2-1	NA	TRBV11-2	TGTGCCAGCAGCCCCCGGGGTAGTTTCCATGAGCAGTTCTTC	CASSPRGSFHEQFF
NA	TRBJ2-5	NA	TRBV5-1	TGCGCCAGCAATGACGGAGGGCCGCGGGAGACCCAGTACTTC	CASNDGGPRETQYF
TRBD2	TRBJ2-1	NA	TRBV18	TGTGCCAGCTCACCACTTTTAATGACTAGCGGGAGGGCCCTTAGTGGTGAGCAGTTCTTC	CASSPLLMTSGRALSGEQFF
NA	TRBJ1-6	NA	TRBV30	TGTGCCTGGAGTGGCCCCGGCGGTCCGGGGAGTTCACCCCTCCACTTT	CAWSGPGGPGSSPLHF
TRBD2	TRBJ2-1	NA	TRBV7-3	TGTGCCAGCAGCGACCCTCGGACTAGCGGGACGGGCGATGAGCAGTTCTTC	CASSDPRTSGTGDEQFF
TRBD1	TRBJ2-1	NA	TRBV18	TGTGCCAGCTCAGCGGGGACAGGGGTCAATGAGCAGTTCTTC	CASSAGTGVNEQFF
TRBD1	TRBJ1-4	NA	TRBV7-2	TGTGCCAGCAGCTCCAACCGGGACAGGGGTAATGAAAAACTGTTTTTT	CASSSNRDRGNEKLFF
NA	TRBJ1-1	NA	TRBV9	TGTGCCAGCAGCCCTACTGACACTGAAGCTTTCTTT	CASSPTDTEAFF
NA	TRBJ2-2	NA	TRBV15	TGTGCCACCAGCAGAGGAGAGGGGGAGCTGTTTTTT	CATSRGEGELFF
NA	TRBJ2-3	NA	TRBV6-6	TGTGCCAGCAGTCTACCGGGAACAGATACGCAGTATTTT	CASSLPGTDTQYF
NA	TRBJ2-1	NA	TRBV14	TGTGCCAGCAGCCAAACGGACAGCTGGGCGGACAATGAGCAGTTCTTC	CASSQTDSWADNEQFF
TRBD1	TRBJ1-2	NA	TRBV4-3	TGCGCCAGCAGCCAAGATTGGGAGACCGGGACAGTCTATGGCTACACCTTC	CASSQDWETGTVYGYTF
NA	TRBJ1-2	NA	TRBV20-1	TGCAGCCTGACAAAATTAAATGGCTACACCTTC	CSLTKLNGYTF
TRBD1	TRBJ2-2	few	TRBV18	TGTGCCAGCTCATTTGGTCGCGACAGGGGCGGGGAGCTGTTTTTT	CASSFGRDRGGELFF
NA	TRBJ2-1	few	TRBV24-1	TGTGCCACCAGTGTTTCCGGGACAACCTGGCGTGAGCAGTTCTTC	CATSVSGTTWREQFF
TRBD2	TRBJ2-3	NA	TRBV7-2	TGTGCCAGCAGCTCACCTAGCGGGTCGACAGATACGCAGTATTTT	CASSSPSGSTDTQYF
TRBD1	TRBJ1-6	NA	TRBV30	TGTGCCTGCTCGACAGGGAATAATTCACCCCTCCACTTT	CACSTGNNSPLHF
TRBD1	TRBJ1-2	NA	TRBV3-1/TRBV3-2	TGTGCCAGCAGCCGCCTTGACCCCGGGACAGGGGAAGGCTACACCTTC	CASSRLDPGTGEGYTF
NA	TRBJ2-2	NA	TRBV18	TGTGCCAGCTCACCCTTTAGACTAGTCGCGAACACCGGGGAGCTGTTTTTT	CASSPFRLVANTGELFF
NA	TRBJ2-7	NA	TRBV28	TGTGCCAGCAGTTTGGGGCGGTCCTACGAGCAGTACTTC	CASSLGRSYEQYF
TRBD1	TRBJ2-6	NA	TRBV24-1	TGTGCCACCAGTCCGGGACAGGGACTTTCTGGGGCCAACGTCCTGACTTTC	CATSPGQGLSGANVLTF
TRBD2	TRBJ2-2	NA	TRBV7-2	TGTGCCAGCAGCTTAGGGGCCCTAGCGGGAGCCGCCGGGGAGCTGTTTTTT	CASSLGALAGAAGELFF
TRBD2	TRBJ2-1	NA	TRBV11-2	TGTGCCAGCAGCTTAGGGCGACTAGCGTGGATTAATGAGCAGTTCTTC	CASSLGRLAWINEQFF
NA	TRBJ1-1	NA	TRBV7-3	TGTGCCAGCAGCTTAACCGGGGTTAACACTGAAGCTTTCTTT	CASSLTGVNTEAFF